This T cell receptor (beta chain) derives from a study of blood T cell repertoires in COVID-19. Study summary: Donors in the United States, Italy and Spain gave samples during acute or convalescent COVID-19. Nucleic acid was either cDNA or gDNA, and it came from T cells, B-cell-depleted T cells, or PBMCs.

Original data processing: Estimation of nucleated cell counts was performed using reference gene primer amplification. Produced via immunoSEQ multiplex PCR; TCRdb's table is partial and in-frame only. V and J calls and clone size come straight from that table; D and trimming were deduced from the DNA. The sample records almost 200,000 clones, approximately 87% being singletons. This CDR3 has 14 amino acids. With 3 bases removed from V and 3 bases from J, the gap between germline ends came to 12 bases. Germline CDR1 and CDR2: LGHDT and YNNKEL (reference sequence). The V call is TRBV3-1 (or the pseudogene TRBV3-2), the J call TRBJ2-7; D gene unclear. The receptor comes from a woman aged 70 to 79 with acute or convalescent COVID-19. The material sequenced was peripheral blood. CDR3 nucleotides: TGTGCCAGCAGCCATCGAACAAGTCACTACGAGCAGTACTTC. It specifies CASSHRTSHYEQYF.